These 9 T cell receptor beta chains were all obtained from the same sample, sequenced in a study of blood T cell repertoires in COVID-19. Sequenced by immunoSEQ multiplex PCR; TCRdb stores in-frame clones only, minus some. Of 15,000 to 20,000 clones detected, roughly nine tenths appear once; the ten largest clones hold about 13%. What was sequenced was peripheral blood. These receptors were collected from a man aged 55 to 69 with active COVID-19.

The chain uses TRBV14 and TRBJ2-7, with TRBD1 matching 7 bases. CDR3 length equals 13 residues. V dropped 6 bases and J dropped 3; count of bases not matched to a gene: 5. Germline V gene data show CDR1 as SGHDN and CDR2 as FVKESK. The CDR3 here is CASSLTGVYEQYF. The DNA of the CDR3 is TGTGCCAGCAGTCTCACAGGGGTCTACGAGCAGTACTTC.

The chain couples TRBV7-3 to TRBJ2-3, with 9 nucleotides matching TRBD2. This CDR3 region has 15 residues. Trimming at V came to 5 bases and at J to 0 bases, leaving 3 bases not matched to a gene. Germline assignment: CDR1 SGHTA and CDR2 FQGTGA. In nucleotides, the CDR3 is TGTGCCAGCAGCCCTAGCGGGGCTAGCACAGATACGCAGTATTTT. Translating it yields CASSPSGASTDTQYF.

The CDR3 coding sequence is TGTGCCAGTAGTAACCGGGACACCTCTGGAAACACCATATATTTT. This codes for CASSNRDTSGNTIYF. The genes are TRBV19 and TRBJ1-3; possible D gene TRBD1, 6 bases. Trimming pared 4 bases from V and 0 bases from J, leaving 10 bases between. CDR1 and CDR2 from the germline V gene are LNHDA and SQIVND (reference sequence). CDR3 length equals 15 residues.

V usage is TRBV7-9 and J usage is TRBJ1-4; 7 bases agree with TRBD1. With V trimmed by 7 bases and J by 0 bases, 5 bases remained unmatched. Germline-derived CDR1 and CDR2 are SEHNR and FQNEAQ (reference sequence). This CDR3 comprises 15 residues. CDR3 protein: CASTKGTATNEKLFF. The DNA of the CDR3 is TGTGCCAGCACCAAGGGGACAGCAACTAATGAAAAACTGTTTTTT.

The gene calls are TRBV3-1 (or the pseudogene TRBV3-2) and TRBJ2-7; 8 positions agree with TRBD1. This CDR3 is 13 amino acids long. The ends lost 7 bases at V and 4 bases at J; junction bases unmatched: 6. Germline V lookup: CDR1 LGHDT, CDR2 YNNKEL (reference sequence). The CDR3 DNA is TGTGCCAGCATGGGGCAGGGGGCTTACGAGCAGTACTTC. It specifies CASMGQGAYEQYF.

V usage is TRBV19 and J usage is TRBJ2-1, with D possibly matching TRBD2 (6 bases). CDR3 size: 13 residues. CDR1 and CDR2 (germline): LNHDA, SQIVND (reference sequence). The ends were cut back, 7 bases at V and 7 bases at J, with 14 bases in the middle. The CDR3 bases are TGTGCCAGTAACAAAGTAGGGACTAATGAGCAGTTCTTC. Amino acid sequence: CASNKVGTNEQFF. Filled out from reference TRBV19 and TRBJ2-1, the complete variable domain reads DGGITQSPKYLFRKEGQNVTLSCEQNLNHDAMYWYRQDPGQGLRLIYYSQIVNDFQKGDIAEGYSVSREKKESFPLTVTSAQKNPTAFYLCASNKVGTNEQFFGPGTRLTVL.

V is TRBV9 and J is TRBJ2-1; 7 bases align to TRBD2. Trimming removed 4 bases from V and 0 bases from J; junction bases left unmatched: 10. The CDR3 is made up of 17 amino acids. Germline assignment: CDR1 SGDLS and CDR2 YYNGEE. The CDR3: CASSTQLAESSYNEQFF. The CDR3 nucleotides read TGTGCCAGCAGCACCCAGCTAGCGGAGAGCTCCTACAATGAGCAGTTCTTC.

The chain recombines TRBV11-2 with TRBJ1-1; D remains unclear. V was trimmed by 5 bases and J by 6 bases, leaving 10 bases between them. From germline, CDR1 is SGHAT and CDR2 FQNNGV. This CDR3 contains 12 residues. CDR3: CASSRPSPEAFF. The CDR3 nucleotides are TGTGCCAGCAGCCGTCCGAGTCCTGAAGCTTTCTTT.

The chain uses TRBV5-8 and TRBJ1-5; D is possibly TRBD1 (5 bases). The V gene lost 0 bases and the J gene lost 16 bases, with 17 bases spanning the gap. Germline V lookup: CDR1 SGHTS, CDR2 YDEGEE. This CDR3 is built from 13 residues. CDR3 nucleotides: TGTGCCAGCAGCTTGGGGGGCAGACCTCCCCCCCATTTT. Translating it yields CASSLGGRPPPHF.